The 9 T cell receptor beta chains below come from one sample, sequenced in a study of cytomegalovirus exposure and HLA in healthy donors. Measured with immunoSEQ multiplex PCR; TCRdb has only the in-frame clones, and not every one. The sample carries some 170,000 clones, around 86% recorded once. The sample comprised PBMCs. The receptors here all came from a man between 18 and 29 years old in good health and CMV-seropositive.

V usage is TRBV29-1 and J usage is TRBJ1-1; D perhaps matches TRBD1 (6 bases). V lost 6 bases, J lost 11 bases, and 16 bases lay in between. CDR1 is SQVTM, CDR2 ANQGSEA, per germline. The CDR3 is made up of 11 amino acids. CDR3 DNA sequence: TGCAGCGTGGGGGGGCACCCCAAGGCTTTCTTT. Translation gives CSVGGHPKAFF.

This clone came up once. J is TRBJ1-2 and V is TRBV27; 11 bases match TRBD1. CDR1 and CDR2 (germline): MNHEY, SMNVEV (reference sequence). V lost 7 bases and J lost 6; bases outside the gene matches: 16. This CDR3 contains 17 residues. The chain's CDR3 is CASTPYPGTGGEDGYTF. The DNA for the CDR3 is TGTGCCAGCACTCCTTATCCCGGGACAGGGGGGGAAGATGGCTACACCTTC.

V gene TRBV19 combines with J gene TRBJ2-7; 13 bases line up with TRBD2. The CDR3 loop spans 15 amino acids. Per germline, CDR1 LNHDA and CDR2 SQIVND (reference sequence). J gave up 5 bases and V 5 bases, and 6 bases lay outside the gene matches. In DNA, the CDR3 is TGTGCCAGTAGTCCTCGGACTAGCGGGAGACACGAGCAGTACTTC. This codes for CASSPRTSGRHEQYF.

The chain couples TRBV9 to TRBJ1-6; possible D gene TRBD1, 5 bases. Trimming removed 1 base from V and 7 bases from J, with 9 bases in between. Germline V gene sequence: CDR1 SGDLS, CDR2 YYNGEE. CDR3 size: 14 residues. CDR3 residues: CASSVSRENSPLHF. The CDR3 DNA is TGTGCCAGCAGCGTATCCAGGGAAAATTCACCCCTCCACTTT.

The J gene is TRBJ1-3, the V gene TRBV30; 8 bases line up with TRBD1. Trimming took 0 bases from V and 5 from J; bases not matched to a gene: 3. The CDR3 is 14 amino acids. CDR1 and CDR2 from the germline V gene are GTSNPN and SVGIG (reference sequence). The CDR3 region has the DNA TGTGCCTGGAGTGTAACAGGGGGTCGAAACACCATATATTTT. Protein sequence: CAWSVTGGRNTIYF.

The chain uses TRBV9 and TRBJ1-2; D not resolved. Germline CDR1 SGDLS, CDR2 YYNGEE. This CDR3 contains 13 residues. Trimming cost V 0 bases and J 5 bases, with 8 bases left between them. CDR3 sequence: CASSVEPTYGYTF. CDR3 sequence (DNA): TGTGCCAGCAGCGTAGAACCGACTTATGGCTACACCTTC.

The J gene is TRBJ2-1, the V gene TRBV13; 7 nucleotides line up with TRBD1. The J segment lost 3 bases and the V segment lost 0 bases, leaving 8 bases of the junction unmatched. The CDR3 is made up of 17 amino acids. The germline gives CDR1 PRHDT, CDR2 FYEKMQ (reference sequence). The DNA of the CDR3 is TGTGCCAGCAGCTTAGGGGGGACAGTTGGAGTCTACAATGAGCAGTTCTTC. This gives the protein CASSLGGTVGVYNEQFF.

The gene calls are TRBV5-6 and TRBJ1-6; possibly TRBD1 for D (5 bases). The CDR3 covers 15 residues. V lost 0 bases to trimming and J lost 8 bases, with 12 bases between them. In germline, CDR1 is SGHDT, CDR2 YYEEEE. The CDR3 is CASSLVGRGDSPLHF. The CDR3 DNA reads as TGTGCCAGCAGCTTGGTCGGGAGGGGTGATTCACCCCTCCACTTT.

The V call is TRBV9, the J call TRBJ1-5; no reliable D call. Germline-derived CDR1 and CDR2 are SGDLS and YYNGEE. The CDR3 extends over 14 amino acids. Trimming removed 4 bases from V and 0 bases from J, with 8 bases in between. Here the CDR3 reads CASSPGSSNQPQHF. CDR3 DNA sequence: TGTGCCAGCAGCCCCGGGTCTAGCAATCAGCCCCAGCATTTT.